One sample yielded the 25 T cell receptor beta chains listed below, sequenced in a study of T cells in Graves' hyperthyroidism and ophthalmopathy. Regions amplified from RNA transcripts were the TCR beta CDR3 regions. A first-round RT-PCR of the TCR CDR3 used the HTBI primer set. One entry per CDR3 protein results from TCRdb running MiXCR on the multiplex PCR reads. The sample carries hundreds of thousands of distinct CDR3 sequences, about 15% recorded once. The specimen was blood. The receptors originated from a woman aged 30 to 39 with Graves' hyperthyroidism.

This clonotype occurred many times. This chain links TRBV24-1 with TRBJ2-2; D unclear. Trimming took 6 bases from V and 0 from J, leaving 4 bases between them. The germline V gene encodes CDR1 KGHDR and CDR2 SFDVKD. This CDR3 is 13 amino acids long. CDR3 bases: TGTGCCACCAGTAAGGCGAACACCGGGGAGCTGTTTTTT. Encoded protein: CATSKANTGELFF.

The V call is TRBV3-1, the J call TRBJ2-1; 7 positions agree with TRBD1. The ends lost 4 bases at V and 0 bases at J; junction bases unmatched: 3. This CDR3 spans 15 amino acids. Germline V CDR1 and CDR2: LGHDT, YNNKEL (reference sequence). The CDR3 loop reads CASSPGQASYNEQFF. CDR3 sequence (DNA): TGTGCCAGCAGCCCTGGACAGGCCTCCTACAATGAGCAGTTCTTC.

This clonotype was observed a few times. This chain uses TRBV2 with TRBJ2-1; 9 bases are a match to TRBD2. The ends lost 4 bases at V and 0 bases at J; junction bases unmatched: 7. The CDR3 loop spans 17 amino acids. CDR1 is SNHLY and CDR2 is FYNNEI in the germline V gene. The CDR3 protein is CASSVPAGGISYNEQFF. CDR3 DNA: TGTGCCAGCAGTGTGCCAGCGGGAGGAATCTCCTACAATGAGCAGTTCTTC. Full variable domain (rest looked up from reference TRBV2 and TRBJ2-1): EPEVTQTPSHQVTQMGQEVILRCVPISNHLYFYWYRQILGQKVEFLVSFYNNEISEKSEIFDDQFSVERPDGSNFTLKIRSTKLEDSAMYFCASSVPAGGISYNEQFFGPGTRLTVL.

This clonotype was counted between two and nine times. The rearrangement uses TRBV7-2 and TRBJ2-1; D unresolved. The CDR3 is 14 amino acids. The germline CDR1 and CDR2 sequences are SGHTA and FQGNSA. The V end lost 5 bases, the J end lost 3 bases, and 11 bases lay between the germline ends. CDR3 nucleotide sequence: TGTGCCAGCAGCCCAACACAGCTCTACAATGAGCAGTTCTTC. It encodes CASSPTQLYNEQFF.

This clonotype was seen many times. The V gene is TRBV3-1, the J gene TRBJ2-1; D not certain. V lost 0 bases and J 0 bases, leaving 12 bases between the germline ends. The CDR3 runs 17 residues. The germline gives CDR1 LGHDT, CDR2 YNNKEL (reference sequence). CDR3: CASSQDKLLLSYNEQFF. Here the CDR3 DNA reads TGTGCCAGCAGCCAAGATAAGTTACTCCTCTCCTACAATGAGCAGTTCTTC.

This clonotype has at least ten counts. V and J are TRBV24-1 and TRBJ2-7; 8 bases match TRBD1. The germline V gene has CDR1 KGHDR and CDR2 SFDVKD. Losses at the gene ends were 3 bases for V and 5 bases for J; bases not matched to a gene: 5. The CDR3 loop spans 14 amino acids. The CDR3 here is CATSDPGTGDEQYF. The CDR3 DNA reads TGTGCCACCAGTGATCCGGGGACAGGAGACGAGCAGTACTTC.

This chain uses TRBV27 with TRBJ2-6; no clear D. Trimming took 8 bases from V and 2 from J, leaving 7 bases between them. Germline CDR1 reads MNHEY; CDR2 reads SMNVEV (reference sequence). This CDR3 has 13 amino acids. The DNA of the CDR3 is TGTGCCAGCCTGACGCCTGGGGCCAACGTCCTGACTTTC. Translation gives CASLTPGANVLTF.

This clonotype was observed many times. The chain combines TRBV10-3 with TRBJ1-4; no clear D gene. Germline loops: CDR1 ENHRY, CDR2 SYGVKD. With 1 base removed from V and 2 bases from J, the gap between germline ends came to 5 bases. This CDR3 is built from 14 residues. The chain's CDR3 is CAISELRTNEKLFF. CDR3 nucleotide sequence: TGTGCCATCAGTGAGTTGAGGACTAATGAAAAACTGTTTTTT.

The J gene is TRBJ1-3, the V gene TRBV5-1; D gene unclear. The CDR3 has 16 residues. Trimming removed 1 base from V and 0 bases from J, with 11 bases in between. CDR1 SGHRS and CDR2 YFSETQ come from the germline V gene. This CDR3 reads CASSLSAVTSGNTIYF. The CDR3 DNA follows: TGCGCCAGCAGCTTGTCGGCAGTAACCTCTGGAAACACCATATATTTT.

This clonotype was seen at least ten times. The chain carries TRBV24-1 and TRBJ2-3; possibly TRBD2 for D (6 bases). The V end was cut by 2 bases, the J end by 0 bases, with 23 bases between. Germline V lookup: CDR1 KGHDR, CDR2 SFDVKD. The CDR3 has 20 residues. The CDR3 sequence: CATSDYRTAPGVASTDTQYF. In DNA form, the CDR3 reads TGTGCCACCAGTGATTATCGTACAGCCCCGGGAGTTGCTAGCACAGATACGCAGTATTTT.

In its sample, this clonotype was seen many times. This chain joins TRBV5-1 and TRBJ2-5; maybe TRBD2 (5 bases). Per the germline V gene, CDR1 is SGHRS and CDR2 is YFSETQ. The CDR3 is made up of 17 amino acids. Trimming cost V 0 bases and J 2 bases, with 17 bases left between them. The CDR3 nucleotides are TGCGCCAGCAGCTTGGGGAGGAAGAAATTGGAACAAGAGACCCAGTACTTC. It codes for CASSLGRKKLEQETQYF.

The DNA of the CDR3 is TGCGCCAGCAGCCAAGGCGGGACAGGGATTTTCACTGAAGCTTTCTTT. This encodes CASSQGGTGIFTEAFF. V is TRBV4-1 and J is TRBJ1-1, with 9 bases matching TRBD1. CDR3 size: 16 residues. Germline loops: CDR1 MGHRA, CDR2 YSYEKL. The J segment lost 4 bases and the V segment lost 1 base, leaving 7 bases of the junction unmatched.

This clonotype was observed at least ten times. The chain couples TRBV6-1 to TRBJ2-7; D may be TRBD1 (5 bases). The germline V gene has CDR1 MNHNS and CDR2 SASEGT. V lost 6 bases, J lost 2 bases, and 17 bases lay in between. The CDR3 has 15 residues. The CDR3 is CASRTYFDSAYEQYF. The CDR3 nucleotides read TGTGCCAGCAGGACTTATTTCGACAGTGCCTACGAGCAGTACTTC.

The chain joins TRBV6-1 to TRBJ1-1; D is uncertain. V shed 5 bases and J shed 3 bases, with 13 bases lying between them. The CDR3 extends over 14 amino acids. Germline CDR1 reads MNHNS; CDR2 reads SASEGT. CDR3 DNA sequence: TGTGCCAGCAGTCACTTATATGGGGACACTGAAGCTTTCTTT. It specifies CASSHLYGDTEAFF.

This clonotype was observed a few times. The chain joins TRBV10-3 to TRBJ2-2; 10 positions match TRBD2. Germline CDR1 reads ENHRY; CDR2 reads SYGVKD. The CDR3 totals 17 residues. J lost 0 bases, V lost 2 bases, and 3 bases had no gene match. DNA for the CDR3: TGTGCCATCAGTGAGCGGACTAGCGGAACGAACACCGGGGAGCTGTTTTTT. As protein: CAISERTSGTNTGELFF.

The sample holds many counts of this clonotype. For the CDR3, the DNA is TGTGCCAGCAGTGACCTGGGTCTCGAGCAGTACTTC. Its protein is CASSDLGLEQYF. V usage is TRBV27 and J usage is TRBJ2-7; D is unclear. Germline V gene data show CDR1 as MNHEY and CDR2 as SMNVEV (reference sequence). With 5 bases removed from V and 6 bases from J, the gap between germline ends came to 11 bases. This CDR3 is built from 12 residues.

This clonotype was picked up many times. The chain combines TRBV3-1 with TRBJ1-6, with no clear D. The CDR3 is 12 residues long. Germline CDR1 is LGHDT and CDR2 is YNNKEL (reference sequence). V lost 0 bases and J lost 9, with 3 bases in between. In nucleotides, the CDR3 is TGTGCCAGCAGCCAAGAGGTTTCACCCCTCCACTTT. It encodes CASSQEVSPLHF.

This rearrangement joins TRBV28 to TRBJ1-1, with 9 bases that match TRBD1. The CDR3 contains 15 residues. The germline gives CDR1 MDHEN, CDR2 SYDVKM. Trimming took 6 bases from V and 2 from J; bases not matched to a gene: 7. As DNA, the CDR3 is TGTGCCAGCAGCCTAAAGGGACAGGGAAACACTGAAGCTTTCTTT. As protein: CASSLKGQGNTEAFF.

The V call is TRBV7-9, the J call TRBJ1-2, with D perhaps matching TRBD1 (6 bases). Germline values: CDR1 SEHNR, CDR2 FQNEAQ (reference sequence). CDR3 length: 13 amino acids. V lost 4 bases and J 8 bases, leaving 14 bases between the germline ends. As DNA, the CDR3 is TGTGCCAGCAGCTCGCTACAGGGTTTCGGCTACACCTTC. Residues: CASSSLQGFGYTF.

A word on this clonotype: A read error may account for a junction end that differs from germline. The rearrangement joins TRBV10-3 to TRBJ1-1; TRBD1 matches 7 bases. This CDR3 spans 14 amino acids. In germline, CDR1 is ENHRY, CDR2 SYGVKD. CDR3 region: CAISEKTGNTGAFF. As DNA, the CDR3 is TGTGCCATCAGTGAGAAGACAGGGAACACTGGAGCTTTCTTT.

The table lists this clonotype with many counts. The rearrangement links TRBV2 to TRBJ2-3; D perhaps matches TRBD2 (5 bases). From germline, CDR1 is SNHLY and CDR2 FYNNEI. V was clipped by 6 bases and J by 8 bases, with 15 bases between them. The CDR3 is 13 residues long. The CDR3 spells CASSEGQGITQYF. The CDR3 coding sequence is TGTGCCAGCAGCGAGGGCCAAGGGATTACGCAGTATTTT. The variable domain in full, completed from reference TRBV2 and TRBJ2-3, reads EPEVTQTPSHQVTQMGQEVILRCVPISNHLYFYWYRQILGQKVEFLVSFYNNEISEKSEIFDDQFSVERPDGSNFTLKIRSTKLEDSAMYFCASSEGQGITQYFGPGTRLTVL.

This clonotype was recorded a few times. CDR3 in amino acids: CASRRAINEKLFF. The CDR3 DNA reads as TGTGCCAGCAGGAGGGCTATAAATGAAAAACTGTTTTTT. This chain links TRBV6-1 with TRBJ1-4; unclear D gene. Germline V gives CDR1 MNHNS, CDR2 SASEGT. Trimming took off 6 bases at V and 5 bases at J, with 10 bases between the two ends. This CDR3 has 13 amino acids.

This clonotype was observed many times. The genes are TRBV28 and TRBJ1-5, with a weak D call TRBD1 (6 bases). CDR1 and CDR2 (germline): MDHEN, SYDVKM. V lost 5 bases to trimming and J lost 5 bases, with 13 bases between them. The CDR3 has 14 residues. CDR3 sequence: CASSPGAGHQPQHF. The CDR3 region has the DNA TGTGCCAGCAGTCCAGGGGCAGGGCATCAGCCCCAGCATTTT.

There are many counts of this clonotype. J is TRBJ2-7 and V is TRBV13, with TRBD2 matching 9 bases. This CDR3 is built from 15 residues. V dropped 4 bases and J dropped 2; count of bases not matched to a gene: 6. CDR1 PRHDT and CDR2 FYEKMQ come from the germline V gene (reference sequence). CDR3 in amino acids: CASSSRTSVTYEQYF. CDR3 nucleotide sequence: TGTGCCAGCAGCTCGAGGACTAGCGTCACCTACGAGCAGTACTTC.

This clonotype was counted many times. This sequence joins TRBV20-1 and TRBJ1-1; a weak D match, TRBD1 (5 bases). The V gene's germline CDR1 is DFQATT and CDR2 SNEGSKA (reference sequence). The CDR3 consists of 14 residues. The germline V and J ends were trimmed by 3 bases and 0 bases, with 11 bases remaining between them. CDR3 nucleotide sequence: TGCAGTGCTAGTTTTGGGACGGTGAACACTGAAGCTTTCTTT. Protein: CSASFGTVNTEAFF.